The sequence of this TCR beta chain was determined in a study of blood T cell repertoires in COVID-19 (TCRdb year 2020). With respect to the entire study: Samples from collaborators originated in the United States, Italy and Spain and spanned both the acute and convalescent phases of COVID-19. The prospective study material was composed of cDNA or gDNA derived from T cells, B-cell-depleted T cells, or PBMCs. Deeply sampled blood TCRbeta repertoires from subjects exposed to, actively infected with, or recovered from COVID-19 were included in the dataset. The repertoires were made available in a free public database intended to serve as a resource for research on the immune response to SARS-CoV-2. The samples were drawn from the first 160 participants of the ongoing ImmuneRACE study and from about 1,200 subjects provided by 6 global collaborators. Sample metadata almost always included a de-identified subject ID, COVID-19 status, age in years and sex. Where available, HLA class I and class II types were taken from metadata supplied by the sample provider and were not determined by assay-based typing.

TCRbeta CDR3 regions were amplified from genomic DNA using the immunoSEQ Assay, a bias-controlled multiplex PCR. Under the source paper's analysis protocol: The number of nucleated cells in each sample was estimated from the amplification of reference gene primers within the assay. To quantify the absolute abundance of each unique TCRbeta CDR3 rearrangement, sequence reads were collapsed and filtered. Productive Simpson clonality was computed per sample as the square root of Simpson's diversity index over productive rearrangements. Imported from immuneACCESS, the table was reduced by TCRdb to in-frame sequences with V and J called. These copies leave out some clones; in studies compared against another copy, an unresolved V gene accounts for under half, and the cause of the remainder is not known. The V and J calls and the clone size are those of that table, but D and trimming were determined from the DNA. In all, the sample holds fewer than 60,000 clones, and roughly four fifths of those were seen once. In total, the top ten clones hold around a third of the sample.

Worth noting for this clone: Its antigen specificity is not known. No qualities accompany the bases; no much larger clone lies one base away.

General study outcomes and caveats: The amount of clinical and demographic metadata varied by source and participant and was provided uncurated.

In Seattle, one collaborating source enrolled patients while the infection was active and tracked those patients longitudinally over the course of disease. Collaborating institutions collected whole blood in K2EDTA tubes following their own protocols. For TCRbeta analysis, collaborator samples were shipped as frozen whole blood, as isolated PBMCs, or as DNA extracted from either sample type. Trimming costs V 2 bases and J 3 bases, and their ends lie 14 bases apart. CDR1 is given as SGHKS and CDR2 as YYEKEE, both from the germline V gene (reference sequence). From cysteine to phenylalanine, the CDR3 is 15 amino acids long. Only the CDR3 DNA stays, 45 bases, in frame from base 1.

This clonotype was obtained from a man in his 60s with COVID-19, enrolled during active disease. The specimen sequenced was peripheral blood. The chain employs TRBV5-5 and TRBJ1-1, and TRBD1 may be the D gene, going by 6 matching bases. The CDR3 protein: CASSLETGSHTEAFF. The nucleotides are TGTGCCAGCAGCTTAGAAACAGGGTCACACACTGAAGCTTTCTTT.